The 10 T cell receptor beta chains presented below share a single source sample, sequenced in a study of monozygotic twins with cystic fibrosis. Only in-frame clones appear in the TCRdb table, and some are missing; sequencing was by immunoSEQ multiplex PCR. In the table there are 30,000 to 35,000 clones, under 70% of which are singletons. The specimen sequenced was blood. The receptors stem from a girl between 5 and 17 years old with cystic fibrosis.

V usage is TRBV21-1 and J usage is TRBJ1-2. TRBV21-1 constitutes a pseudogene. The CDR3 sequence is 16 residues long. CDR3 sequence: CASSERTGTPKGGYTF. CDR3 DNA sequence: TGTGCCAGCAGCGAACGCACCGGGACCCCCAAAGGGGGCTACACCTTC.

With regard to this clone: Other nucleotide sequences in the sample specify the same CDR3. The V and J genes are TRBV9 and TRBJ1-1; D gene unclear. Trimming took off 2 bases at V and 0 bases at J, with 5 bases between the two ends. The CDR3 runs to 13 residues. Germline V gene data show CDR1 as SGDLS and CDR2 as YYNGEE. The CDR3 DNA follows: TGTGCCAGCAGCGTGGGTATGAACACTGAAGCTTTCTTT. It encodes CASSVGMNTEAFF. Based on the CDR3 plus reference TRBV9 and TRBJ1-1, the full variable domain is DSGVTQTPKHLITATGQRVTLRCSPRSGDLSVYWYQQSLDQGLQFLIQYYNGEERAKGNILERFSAQQFPDLHSELNLSSLELGDSALYFCASSVGMNTEAFFGQGTRLTVV.

This chain links TRBV4-3 with TRBJ1-2, with D maybe TRBD1 (5 bases). V dropped 4 bases and J dropped 3 bases, with 24 bases sitting between them. The CDR3 spans 18 residues. CDR1 and CDR2 (germline): LGHNA, YSLEER. In DNA form, the CDR3 reads TGCGCCAGCAGCCTCAATGGAGGGGCGAACGGGGGTGACTATGGCTACACCTTC. It is translated as CASSLNGGANGGDYGYTF.

The chain carries TRBV9 and TRBJ1-2; 8 bases line up with TRBD1. This CDR3 contains 14 residues. The V gene's germline CDR1 is SGDLS and CDR2 YYNGEE. The trim removed 0 bases at V and 8 bases at J, leaving 6 bases unmatched. CDR3 bases: TGTGCCAGCAGCGTAGGGACAGGGTGGAGCGGCTACACCTTC. Protein product: CASSVGTGWSGYTF.

V is TRBV15 and J is TRBJ2-1, with 7 bases lining up with TRBD2. The junction had 10 bases not matched to a gene; V was cut back by 1 base and J by 7 bases. CDR3 length: 16 amino acids. Looked up from germline, CDR1 is LNHNV and CDR2 is YYDKDF (reference sequence). The DNA of the CDR3 is TGTGCCACCAGCAGAGGTGGGGGGGAGGGCCAAAATGAGCAGTTCTTC. It encodes CATSRGGGEGQNEQFF.

The J gene is TRBJ2-1, the V gene TRBV29-1; D gene unclear. V shed 0 bases and J shed 1 base, with 10 bases lying between them. Looked up from germline, CDR1 is SQVTM and CDR2 is ANQGSEA. CDR3 length: 15 amino acids. CDR3 DNA sequence: TGCAGCGTTGAAGAGGGGTTTGGGTCCTACAATGAGCAGTTCTTC. Translation: CSVEEGFGSYNEQFF.

The V gene is TRBV29-1, the J gene TRBJ2-1; 10 nucleotides align to TRBD2. J gave up 6 bases and V 4 bases, and 3 bases lay outside the gene matches. This CDR3 has 13 residues. In germline, CDR1 is SQVTM, CDR2 ANQGSEA. The CDR3 is CSVGLAGGNEQFF. The DNA of the CDR3 is TGCAGCGTTGGTTTAGCGGGAGGCAATGAGCAGTTCTTC.

This clone was recorded a few times. V gene TRBV5-1 combines with J gene TRBJ1-2, with 8 bases that match TRBD1. Per germline, CDR1 SGHRS and CDR2 YFSETQ. V shed 3 bases and J 7 bases; nucleotides not matched to a gene: 5. The CDR3 contains 13 residues. The CDR3 DNA reads as TGCGCCAGCAGCTGGGGGACAGGAGGTGGCTACACCTTC. Its protein product is CASSWGTGGGYTF. The full variable domain, completed using reference TRBV5-1 and TRBJ1-2, is KAGVTQTPRYLIKTRGQQVTLSCSPISGHRSVSWYQQTPGQGLQFLFEYFSETQRNKGNFPGRFSGRQFSNSRSEMNVSTLELGDSALYLCASSWGTGGGYTFGSGTRLTVV.

The chain recombines TRBV2 with TRBJ1-3; D is unclear. Germline V lookup: CDR1 SNHLY, CDR2 FYNNEI. Trimming left V 0 bases short and J 2 bases short, with 14 bases between. The CDR3 is 17 residues long. As DNA, the CDR3 is TGTGCCAGCAGTGAAGCGTTTCGGGGTTCCACTGGAAACACCATATATTTT. Translated: CASSEAFRGSTGNTIYF.

The chain links TRBV5-5 to TRBJ2-5; TRBD1 matches at 7 bases. The CDR3 loop spans 13 amino acids. CDR1 and CDR2 from the germline V gene are SGHKS and YYEKEE (reference sequence). The V gene end was trimmed by 5 bases and the J gene end by 2 bases; junction bases not matched to a gene: 3. As DNA, the CDR3 is TGTGCCAGCAGGAGGGGACAGCAAGAGACCCAGTACTTC. As protein: CASRRGQQETQYF. Supplemented by reference TRBV5-5 and TRBJ2-5, the full variable domain reads DAGVTQSPTHLIKTRGQQVTLRCSPISGHKSVSWYQQVLGQGPQFIFQYYEKEERGRGNFPDRFSARQFPNYSSELNVNALLLGDSALYLCASRRGQQETQYFGPGTRLLVL.